The rows below give T cell receptor beta chains drawn from one sample of a study of cytomegalovirus exposure and HLA in healthy donors. Assay: immunoSEQ multiplex PCR; the TCRdb copy retains only in-frame clones and omits some. Here the sample spans more than 140,000 clones, approximately 80% being singletons. The sample taken for sequencing was PBMCs. The receptors were sampled from a man younger than 45 in good health and CMV-seropositive. CDR3s include the opening cysteine and the closing phenylalanine or tryptophan. The size field is filled for only some rows; it gives once, few, many or a size class.

cdr3_length: 16; clone_size: -; v_call: TRBV19; j_call: TRBJ1-5; cdr3_aa: CASSALDRGGNQPQHF
cdr3_length: 15; clone_size: -; v_call: TRBV7-2; j_call: TRBJ1-1; cdr3_aa: CASSPGQFMNTEAFF
cdr3_length: 14; clone_size: -; v_call: TRBV30; j_call: TRBJ1-4; cdr3_aa: CAWAPGQINEKLFF
cdr3_length: 15; clone_size: -; v_call: TRBV10-1; j_call: TRBJ2-5; cdr3_aa: CASSEGLGRGETQYF
cdr3_length: 15; clone_size: -; v_call: TRBV10-1; j_call: TRBJ2-2; cdr3_aa: CASSGLAGNTGELFF
cdr3_length: 14; clone_size: -; v_call: TRBV29-1; j_call: TRBJ2-7; cdr3_aa: CSVVRDSGSYEQYF
cdr3_length: 13; clone_size: -; v_call: TRBV30; j_call: TRBJ1-1; cdr3_aa: CAWMGRSNTEAFF
cdr3_length: 14; clone_size: -; v_call: TRBV7-2; j_call: TRBJ2-2; cdr3_aa: CASSPGTNTGELFF
cdr3_length: 16; clone_size: once; v_call: TRBV5-5; j_call: TRBJ2-7; cdr3_aa: CASSLGEGDPSYEQYF
cdr3_length: 16; clone_size: -; v_call: TRBV7-2; j_call: TRBJ2-3; cdr3_aa: CASSPTPGTSTDTQYF
cdr3_length: 15; clone_size: -; v_call: TRBV7-9; j_call: TRBJ1-5; cdr3_aa: CASSLGTGINQPQHF
cdr3_length: 15; clone_size: -; v_call: TRBV29-1; j_call: TRBJ2-1; cdr3_aa: CSVVALAGVGNEQFF
cdr3_length: 13; clone_size: -; v_call: TRBV18; j_call: TRBJ1-6; cdr3_aa: CASSPSDRSSLHF
cdr3_length: 15; clone_size: -; v_call: TRBV5-4; j_call: TRBJ1-1; cdr3_aa: CASSSLDRGGTEAFF
cdr3_length: 12; clone_size: few; v_call: TRBV30; j_call: TRBJ1-1; cdr3_aa: CAWRQGDTEAFF
cdr3_length: 16; clone_size: few; v_call: TRBV21-1; j_call: TRBJ2-7; cdr3_aa: CASSKPGTSGTYEQYF
cdr3_length: 15; clone_size: -; v_call: TRBV27; j_call: TRBJ1-6; cdr3_aa: CASSRTGLFNSPLHF
cdr3_length: 17; clone_size: -; v_call: TRBV7-9; j_call: TRBJ2-2; cdr3_aa: CASSLTGTGGMVGELFF
cdr3_length: 15; clone_size: -; v_call: TRBV4-3; j_call: TRBJ2-5; cdr3_aa: CASSQDRGASETQYF
cdr3_length: 15; clone_size: once; v_call: TRBV5-1; j_call: TRBJ2-4; cdr3_aa: CASSRDSDSGNSQYF
cdr3_length: 14; clone_size: few; v_call: TRBV30; j_call: TRBJ1-5; cdr3_aa: CAWRETGGNQPQHF
cdr3_length: 15; clone_size: few; v_call: TRBV11-2; j_call: TRBJ1-1; cdr3_aa: CASRTLQGIFTEAFF
cdr3_length: 20; clone_size: -; v_call: TRBV7-8; j_call: TRBJ1-2; cdr3_aa: CASSQTGLGLRGQPNYGYTF
cdr3_length: 15; clone_size: once; v_call: TRBV19; j_call: TRBJ2-3; cdr3_aa: CASTQLAGAADTQYF
cdr3_length: 14; clone_size: -; v_call: TRBV5-4; j_call: TRBJ1-1; cdr3_aa: CASSLGQMNTEAFF
cdr3_length: 16; clone_size: once; v_call: TRBV27; j_call: -; cdr3_aa: CASSLSWQVSSYEQYF
cdr3_length: 13; clone_size: -; v_call: TRBV7-9; j_call: TRBJ2-2; cdr3_aa: CSSTGPNTGELFF
cdr3_length: 16; clone_size: -; v_call: TRBV5-4; j_call: TRBJ2-5; cdr3_aa: CASSLLMGGSGGTQYF
cdr3_length: 12; clone_size: -; v_call: TRBV21-1; j_call: TRBJ2-7; cdr3_aa: CASSNRGYEQYF
cdr3_length: 17; clone_size: -; v_call: TRBV5-8; j_call: TRBJ1-2; cdr3_aa: CASSLFQRIGRDYGYTF
cdr3_length: 14; clone_size: once; v_call: TRBV7-2; j_call: TRBJ2-7; cdr3_aa: CASSLGDSPYEQYF
cdr3_length: 14; clone_size: -; v_call: TRBV30; j_call: TRBJ2-1; cdr3_aa: CAWSVRLAPNEQFF
cdr3_length: 15; clone_size: -; v_call: TRBV11-1; j_call: TRBJ2-2; cdr3_aa: CASSSEGGKGGELFF
cdr3_length: 16; clone_size: -; v_call: TRBV7-9; j_call: TRBJ1-1; cdr3_aa: CSSSASRARRDTEAFF
cdr3_length: 13; clone_size: -; v_call: TRBV6-5; j_call: TRBJ2-7; cdr3_aa: CASTNGGVYEQYF
cdr3_length: 14; clone_size: once; v_call: TRBV7-9; j_call: TRBJ1-2; cdr3_aa: CASSAWDREGGYTF
cdr3_length: 15; clone_size: few; v_call: TRBV5-1; j_call: TRBJ2-1; cdr3_aa: CASSPTTSGLNEQFF
cdr3_length: 18; clone_size: -; v_call: TRBV28; j_call: TRBJ2-7; cdr3_aa: CASSFAVVEVLSSYEQYF
cdr3_length: 16; clone_size: -; v_call: TRBV5-4; j_call: TRBJ2-2; cdr3_aa: CASRPGLAGYTGELFF
cdr3_length: 16; clone_size: few; v_call: TRBV27; j_call: TRBJ2-7; cdr3_aa: CASSLSWGQLTYEQYF
cdr3_length: 17; clone_size: -; v_call: TRBV7-2; j_call: TRBJ1-6; cdr3_aa: CASSPIGDPRIASPLHF
cdr3_length: 13; clone_size: -; v_call: TRBV14; j_call: TRBJ2-5; cdr3_aa: CASSPLAGATQYF